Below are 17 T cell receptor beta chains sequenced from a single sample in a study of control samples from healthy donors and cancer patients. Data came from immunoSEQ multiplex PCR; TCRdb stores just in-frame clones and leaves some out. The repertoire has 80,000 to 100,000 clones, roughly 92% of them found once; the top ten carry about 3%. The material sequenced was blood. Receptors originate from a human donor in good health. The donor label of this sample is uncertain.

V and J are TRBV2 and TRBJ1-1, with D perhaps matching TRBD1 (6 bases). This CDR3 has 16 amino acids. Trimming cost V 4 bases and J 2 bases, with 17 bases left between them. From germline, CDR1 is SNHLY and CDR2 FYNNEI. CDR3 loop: CASSGSYRDLNTEAFF. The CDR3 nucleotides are TGTGCCAGCAGTGGTTCCTACAGGGACCTTAACACTGAAGCTTTCTTT.

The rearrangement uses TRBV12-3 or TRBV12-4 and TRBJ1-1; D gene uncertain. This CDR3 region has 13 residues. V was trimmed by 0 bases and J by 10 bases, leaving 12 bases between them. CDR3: CASSLALRVSAFF. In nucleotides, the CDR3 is TGTGCCAGCAGTTTAGCGCTTCGGGTATCAGCTTTCTTT.

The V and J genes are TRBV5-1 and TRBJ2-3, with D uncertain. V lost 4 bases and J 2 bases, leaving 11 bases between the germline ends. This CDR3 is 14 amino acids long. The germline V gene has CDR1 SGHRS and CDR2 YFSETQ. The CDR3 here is CASSTGRNTDTQYF. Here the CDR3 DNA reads TGCGCCAGCAGCACCGGACGGAACACAGATACGCAGTATTTT.

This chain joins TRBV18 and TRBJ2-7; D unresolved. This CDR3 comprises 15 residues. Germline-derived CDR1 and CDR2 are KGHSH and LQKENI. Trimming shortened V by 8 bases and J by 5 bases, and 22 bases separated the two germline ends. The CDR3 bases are TGTGCCAGCCGAAAGGGTTCCGTACAACTTAACGAGCAGTACTTC. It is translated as CASRKGSVQLNEQYF.

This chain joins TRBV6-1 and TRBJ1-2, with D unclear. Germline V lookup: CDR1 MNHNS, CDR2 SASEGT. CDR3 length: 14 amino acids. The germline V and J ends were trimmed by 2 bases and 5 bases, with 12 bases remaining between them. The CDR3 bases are TGTGCCAGCAGTGAATGGGGTCAGAGTTATGGCTACACCTTC. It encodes CASSEWGQSYGYTF.

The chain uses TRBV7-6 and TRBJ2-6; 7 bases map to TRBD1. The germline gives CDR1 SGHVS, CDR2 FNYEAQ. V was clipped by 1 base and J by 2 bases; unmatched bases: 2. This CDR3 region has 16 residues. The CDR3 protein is CASSLEGQAGANVLTF. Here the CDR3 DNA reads TGTGCCAGCAGCTTAGAAGGACAGGCTGGGGCCAACGTCCTGACTTTC.

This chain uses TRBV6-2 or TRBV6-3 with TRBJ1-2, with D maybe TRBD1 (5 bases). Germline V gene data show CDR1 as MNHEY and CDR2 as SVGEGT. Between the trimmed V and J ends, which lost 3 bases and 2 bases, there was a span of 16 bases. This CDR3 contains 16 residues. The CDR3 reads CASSYPLAGTNYGYTF. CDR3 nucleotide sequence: TGTGCCAGCAGTTATCCCCTGGCAGGGACCAACTATGGCTACACCTTC.

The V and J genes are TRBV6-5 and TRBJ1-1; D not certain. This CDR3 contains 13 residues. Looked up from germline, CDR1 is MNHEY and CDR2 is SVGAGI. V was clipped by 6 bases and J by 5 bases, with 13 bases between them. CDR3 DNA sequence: TGTGCCAGCAGAGGCGAGGGTAGGACTGAAGCTTTCTTT. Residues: CASRGEGRTEAFF.

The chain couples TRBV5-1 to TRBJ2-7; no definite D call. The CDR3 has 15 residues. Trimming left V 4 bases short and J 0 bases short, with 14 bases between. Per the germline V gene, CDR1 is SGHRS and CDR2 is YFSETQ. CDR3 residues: CASSPSLQSSYEQYF. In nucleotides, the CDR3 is TGCGCCAGCAGCCCCAGTCTACAGAGCTCCTACGAGCAGTACTTC.

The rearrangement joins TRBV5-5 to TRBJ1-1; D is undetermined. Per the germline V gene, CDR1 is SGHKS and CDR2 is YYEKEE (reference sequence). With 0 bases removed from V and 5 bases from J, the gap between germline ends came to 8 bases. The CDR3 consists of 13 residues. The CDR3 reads CASSLGIGTEAFF. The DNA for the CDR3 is TGTGCCAGCAGCTTGGGGATCGGGACTGAAGCTTTCTTT. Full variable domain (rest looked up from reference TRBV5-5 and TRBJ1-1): DAGVTQSPTHLIKTRGQQVTLRCSPISGHKSVSWYQQVLGQGPQFIFQYYEKEERGRGNFPDRFSARQFPNYSSELNVNALLLGDSALYLCASSLGIGTEAFFGQGTRLTVV.

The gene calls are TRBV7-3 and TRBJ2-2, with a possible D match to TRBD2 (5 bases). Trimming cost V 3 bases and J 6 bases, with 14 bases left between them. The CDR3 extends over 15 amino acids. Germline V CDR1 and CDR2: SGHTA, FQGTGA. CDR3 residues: CASSFRDSTAGELFF. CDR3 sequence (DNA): TGTGCCAGCAGCTTCCGGGATAGTACAGCCGGGGAGCTGTTTTTT.

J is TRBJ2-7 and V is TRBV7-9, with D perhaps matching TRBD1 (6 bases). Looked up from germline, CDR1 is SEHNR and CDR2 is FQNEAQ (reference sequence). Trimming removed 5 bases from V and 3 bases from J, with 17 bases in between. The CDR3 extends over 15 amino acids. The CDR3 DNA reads TGTGCCAGCAGCCCCCCCAATACAGGGTTCTACGAGCAGTACTTC. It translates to CASSPPNTGFYEQYF.

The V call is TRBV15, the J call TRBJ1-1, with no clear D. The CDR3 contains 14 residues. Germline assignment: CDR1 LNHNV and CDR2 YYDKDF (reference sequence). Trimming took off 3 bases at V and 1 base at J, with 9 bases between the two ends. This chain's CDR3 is CATSSGQRNTEAFF. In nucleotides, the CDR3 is TGTGCCACCAGCAGCGGTCAGCGGAACACTGAAGCTTTCTTT.

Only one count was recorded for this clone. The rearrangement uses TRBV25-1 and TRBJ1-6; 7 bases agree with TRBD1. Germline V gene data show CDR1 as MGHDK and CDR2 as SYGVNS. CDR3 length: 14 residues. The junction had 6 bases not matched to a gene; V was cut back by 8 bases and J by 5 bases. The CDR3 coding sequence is TGTGCCAGCCGATCCGGGACAGATAATTCACCCCTCCACTTT. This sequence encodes CASRSGTDNSPLHF.

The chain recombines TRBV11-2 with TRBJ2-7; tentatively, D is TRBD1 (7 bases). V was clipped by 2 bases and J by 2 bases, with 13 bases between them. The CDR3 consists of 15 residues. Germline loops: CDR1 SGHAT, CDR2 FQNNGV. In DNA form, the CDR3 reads TGTGCCAGCAGCTTAAAGGCCAGGGGGGCCTACGAGCAGTACTTC. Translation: CASSLKARGAYEQYF.

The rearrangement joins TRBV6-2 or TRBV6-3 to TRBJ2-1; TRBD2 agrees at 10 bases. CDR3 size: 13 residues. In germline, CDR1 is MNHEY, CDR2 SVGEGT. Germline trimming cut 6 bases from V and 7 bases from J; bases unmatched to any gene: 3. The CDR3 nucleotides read TGTGCCAGCAGCCAGACTAGCGGGAATGAGCAGTTCTTC. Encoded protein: CASSQTSGNEQFF.

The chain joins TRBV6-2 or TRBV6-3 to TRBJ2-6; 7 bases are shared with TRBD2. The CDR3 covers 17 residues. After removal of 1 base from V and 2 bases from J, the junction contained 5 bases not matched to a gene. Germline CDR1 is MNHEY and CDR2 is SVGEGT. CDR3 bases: TGTGCCAGCAGTTACTTCGGGGGAGGGACTGGGGCCAACGTCCTGACTTTC. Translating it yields CASSYFGGGTGANVLTF.